The 14 T cell receptor beta chains reported below all come from one sample, sequenced in a study of regulatory T cells in long-lasting Graves disease. Both iRepertoire HTBI primers and Arm-PCR of CDR3 regions were used to build the TCR beta libraries. Each CDR3 protein is one row after TCRdb ran MiXCR on the multiplex PCR reads. Of hundreds of thousands of distinct CDR3 sequences listed, approximately 13% are singletons. The time point here: newly diagnosed GD, antithyroid drugs for less than 3 months. PBMCs were the source of the RNA used for TCR sequencing. A further study also used this sample, focusing on T cells in Graves' hyperthyroidism and ophthalmopathy.

The material was peripheral blood mononuclear cells (PBMCs), obtained at new diagnosis, from a patient treated with antithyroid drugs. The receptors come from a man aged 25-45 years with Graves disease.

This clonotype has a handful of counts. The chain uses TRBV5-1 and TRBJ2-2; 13 nucleotides agree with TRBD2. The J segment lost 7 bases and the V segment lost 6 bases, leaving 3 bases of the junction unmatched. Germline loops: CDR1 SGHRS, CDR2 YFSETQ. This CDR3 has 14 residues. Here the CDR3 DNA reads TGCGCCAGCATTGGACTAGCGGGAGTCGGGGAGCTGTTTTTT. Amino acids: CASIGLAGVGELFF.

This clonotype was seen many times. The chain employs TRBV20-1 and TRBJ2-3, with D possibly TRBD2 on 5 matching bases. Germline loops: CDR1 DFQATT, CDR2 SNEGSKA (reference sequence). V was shortened by 8 bases and J by 0 bases, with 9 bases between the two germline ends. This CDR3 is 12 amino acids long. Written as DNA, the CDR3 is TGCAGTAAGAGCGGCAGCACAGATACGCAGTATTTT. It specifies CSKSGSTDTQYF.

This clonotype was picked up a small number of times. The rearrangement joins TRBV7-2 to TRBJ2-1; TRBD2 matches at 7 bases. This CDR3 contains 16 residues. The ends lost 5 bases at V and 0 bases at J; junction bases unmatched: 7. Germline V gene lookup returns CDR1 SGHTA and CDR2 FQGNSA. The CDR3 loop is CASSGHLADSYNEQFF. The CDR3 coding sequence is TGTGCCAGCAGCGGACACCTAGCGGACTCCTACAATGAGCAGTTCTTC. The complete variable domain, with remaining parts taken from reference TRBV7-2 and TRBJ2-1, reads GAGVSQSPSNKVTEKGKDVELRCDPISGHTALYWYRQSLGQGLEFLIYFQGNSAPDKSGLPSDRFSAERTGGSVSTLTIQRTQQEDSAVYLCASSGHLADSYNEQFFGPGTRLTVL.

The chain carries TRBV25-1 and TRBJ2-2; tentative D call: TRBD1 (6 bases). Germline V gene sequence: CDR1 MGHDK, CDR2 SYGVNS. This CDR3 has 16 residues. V was cut by 4 bases and J by 5 bases, with 17 bases left in between. The CDR3 reads CASSARQDSGTGELFF. The CDR3 DNA reads as TGTGCCAGCAGTGCTCGACAGGACTCGGGAACCGGGGAGCTGTTTTTT.

The rearrangement joins TRBV7-3 to TRBJ2-5; D might be TRBD1 or TRBD2, each matching 5 bases. CDR3 length: 15 residues. CDR1 SGHTA and CDR2 FQGTGA come from the germline V gene. Trimming stripped 2 bases from V and 2 bases from J, with 12 bases between. CDR3 DNA: TGTGCCAGCAGCTTATCTCGGGACGCTCAAGAGACCCAGTACTTC. The encoded protein is CASSLSRDAQETQYF.

This clonotype was found many times. This chain connects TRBV24-1 to TRBJ2-3; D might be TRBD2 (6 bases). This CDR3 comprises 13 residues. The germline V and J ends were trimmed by 9 bases and 0 bases, with 9 bases remaining between them. In germline, CDR1 is KGHDR, CDR2 SFDVKD. In nucleotides, the CDR3 is TGTGCCACCGTCCGGGAGAGCACAGATACGCAGTATTTT. It codes for CATVRESTDTQYF.

This clonotype was counted ten times or more. The chain links TRBV25-1 to TRBJ2-1; 10 nucleotides match TRBD2. The V segment lost 1 base and the J segment 6 bases; nucleotides outside the gene matches: 9. Germline loops: CDR1 MGHDK, CDR2 SYGVNS. The CDR3 runs 17 residues. The CDR3 is CASSESRASGRPNEQFF. DNA for the CDR3: TGTGCCAGCAGTGAATCTAGGGCTAGCGGGAGACCCAATGAGCAGTTCTTC.

There are a few counts of this clonotype. The chain has TRBV7-9 and TRBJ1-4; D perhaps matches TRBD1 (5 bases). V shed 2 bases and J shed 9 bases, with 13 bases lying between them. This CDR3 has 14 residues. Germline V gene sequence: CDR1 SEHNR, CDR2 FQNEAQ (reference sequence). The CDR3: CASSLRGLGKKLFF. The CDR3 nucleotides are TGTGCCAGCAGCTTACGGGGGTTGGGTAAAAAACTGTTTTTT.

This clonotype was recorded only once. A much larger clone lies one base from this, so it may be a read error. The V call is TRBV5-1, the J call TRBJ2-1; TRBD2 might be the D (5 bases). The CDR3 runs 16 residues. The V and J ends lost 6 bases and 3 bases respectively, with 19 bases between them. Germline values: CDR1 SGHRS, CDR2 YFSETQ. CDR3 protein: CASNRETVSCYNEQFF. The CDR3, as DNA: TGCGCCAGCAATAGGGAGACGGTGAGCTGCTACAATGAGCAGTTCTTC.

J is TRBJ2-7 and V is TRBV7-2; tentatively, D is TRBD1 or TRBD2 (5 bases each). V lost 2 bases, J lost 5 bases, and 13 bases lay in between. Germline CDR1 and CDR2: SGHTA and FQGNSA. The CDR3 length is 14 residues. Here the CDR3 DNA reads TGTGCCAGCAGCTTACGGGGCTCCCGCAACGAGCAGTACTTC. Amino acids: CASSLRGSRNEQYF.

In its sample, this clonotype was seen once. The chain is built from TRBV7-7 and TRBJ2-5; D not resolved. The CDR3 length is 14 residues. The germline V and J ends were trimmed by 1 base and 6 bases, with 12 bases remaining between them. The germline V gene has CDR1 SSHAT and CDR2 FNYEAQ (reference sequence). The CDR3 DNA follows: TGTGCCAGCAGCTTAGGCACGTCGGCCCAGACCCAGTACTTC. It encodes CASSLGTSAQTQYF.

The rearrangement joins TRBV24-1 to TRBJ1-2, with 10 bases identical to TRBD1. Germline V gene lookup returns CDR1 KGHDR and CDR2 SFDVKD. CDR3 length equals 15 residues. V shed 4 bases and J 8 bases; nucleotides not matched to a gene: 9. The CDR3 DNA sequence: TGTGCCACCAGTGAACCGGGACAGGGGCGAATGGGCTACACCTTC. It translates to CATSEPGQGRMGYTF.

V gene TRBV4-1 combines with J gene TRBJ1-2, with 7 nucleotides matching TRBD1. The germline gives CDR1 MGHRA, CDR2 YSYEKL. This CDR3 has 15 amino acids. Trimming cost V 2 bases and J 8 bases; bases outside gene matches: 11. CDR3 protein: CASSQPFGRGKGYTF. In nucleotides, the CDR3 is TGCGCCAGCAGCCAACCCTTCGGCAGGGGGAAAGGCTACACCTTC.

This clonotype was recorded at least ten times. The chain joins TRBV20-1 to TRBJ1-5; D may be TRBD1 (5 bases). Germline lookup yields CDR1 DFQATT and CDR2 SNEGSKA (reference sequence). The CDR3 spans 13 residues. Trimming cost V 3 bases and J 9 bases, with 15 bases left between them. This CDR3 reads CSASDGTTGPQHF. CDR3 in DNA: TGCAGTGCTAGTGACGGGACCACAGGGCCCCAGCATTTT.